This is a list of T cell receptor beta chains from one sample in a study of cytomegalovirus exposure and HLA in healthy donors. The protocol was immunoSEQ multiplex PCR, while the TCRdb copy is restricted to in-frame clones and leaves out a portion. Among almost 95,000 clones listed, around 66% were seen once. Sequenced material: PBMCs. The receptors derive from a young man in good health and CMV-seronegative. The conserved cysteine and the conserved F or W are not part of the CDR3 here. The D gene is left open where the match is weak.

v_call | d_call | cdr3_aa
TRBV11-2 | . | ASSLDRASVYT
TRBV9 | TRBD2 | ASSRASGRGTDTQY
TRBV19 | . | ASSISHRTFYGYT
TRBV28 | . | ASSLLRESHGYT
TRBV5-1 | TRBD2 | ASSFKLTGGPEETQY
TRBV11-2 | TRBD1 | ASSLGDRGWNTEAF
TRBV18 | . | ASSQTTGSALYGYT
TRBV6-1 | . | ASREWGVEAF
TRBV19 | . | ASSPGGVQNTEAF
TRBV14 | . | ASSQWGAGANVLT
TRBV7-2 | . | ASSLVLTADQPQH
TRBV28 | . | ASSLYGGTPYEQY
TRBV18 | TRBD1 | ASSQGQGYT
TRBV9 | TRBD2 | ASSVAAGGVYEQY
TRBV6-1 | . | ASSEWGVDQETQY
TRBV19 | TRBD2 | ASSTRTSGVKRTGELF
TRBV5-1 | . | ASSLGGQYEKLF
TRBV14 | TRBD2 | ASSQGGTGELF
TRBV6-5 | . | ASSYETRYGYT
TRBV9 | TRBD2 | ASSVQTLAGGTGELF
TRBV19 | TRBD2 | TSSTLRGTSGGRETQY
TRBV6-1 | . | ASSLNRDLGEQY
TRBV5-1 | . | ASSFGPQGPNTGELF
TRBV12-5 | TRBD1 | ASGLRTGFSYNEQF
TRBV6-4 | TRBD1 | ASSQGAYNEQF
TRBV19 | TRBD1 | ASSITGQGDEQY
TRBV21-1 | . | ASSAQGFSGNTIY
TRBV23-1 | TRBD1 | ASSRDQGQVSPDTQY
TRBV4-1 | . | ASSQDRGAYEQY
TRBV4-3 | . | ASSQDLGRVETQY
TRBV10-1 | TRBD2 | ASSGGGSTDTQY
TRBV4-1 | . | ASSQETTRSADTQY
TRBV5-8 | . | ASQEWGAATDTQY
TRBV5-1 | TRBD2 | ASTGLAGDTQY
TRBV7-6 | . | ASSLVSLYEQY
TRBV10-1 | . | ASPQGNTEAF
TRBV4-2 | . | ASSQGEGTNTDTQY
TRBV5-1 | . | ASSSVIGTGGMNTEAF